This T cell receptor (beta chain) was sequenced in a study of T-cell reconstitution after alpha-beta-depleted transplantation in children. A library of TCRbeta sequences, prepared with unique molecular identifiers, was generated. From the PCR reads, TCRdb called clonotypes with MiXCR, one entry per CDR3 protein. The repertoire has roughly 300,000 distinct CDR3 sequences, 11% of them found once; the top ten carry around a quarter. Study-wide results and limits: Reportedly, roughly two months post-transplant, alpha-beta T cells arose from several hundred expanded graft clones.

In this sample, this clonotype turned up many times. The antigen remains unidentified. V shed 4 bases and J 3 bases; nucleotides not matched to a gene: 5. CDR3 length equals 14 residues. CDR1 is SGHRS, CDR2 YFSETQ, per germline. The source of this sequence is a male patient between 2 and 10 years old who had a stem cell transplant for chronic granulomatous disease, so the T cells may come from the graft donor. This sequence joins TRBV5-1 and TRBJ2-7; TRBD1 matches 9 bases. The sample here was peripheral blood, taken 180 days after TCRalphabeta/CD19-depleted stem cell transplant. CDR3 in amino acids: CASSPGQGNYEQYF. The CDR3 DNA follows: TGCGCCAGCAGCCCAGGACAGGGGAACTACGAGCAGTACTTC.